The subject of this entry is one T cell receptor beta chain. This sample stems from a study of blood T cell repertoires in COVID-19. Study summary: Acute and convalescent COVID-19 specimens originated in the United States, Italy and Spain. From T cells, B-cell-depleted T cells, or PBMCs came the material, which was cDNA or gDNA.

Per the germline V gene, CDR1 is MNHEY and CDR2 is SVGAGI. Germline trimming cut 6 bases from V and 9 bases from J; bases unmatched to any gene: 6. The CDR3 is made up of 13 amino acids. Authors' methods: For nucleated cells, counts were estimated from reference gene primer amplification. TCRdb keeps only in-frame clones here, not all; method: immunoSEQ multiplex PCR. That table gives V, J and clone size, and the DNA gave D and trimming. The sample lists about 190,000 clones, approximately 79% seen once, with about 15% in the top ten. The source material was peripheral blood. V usage is TRBV6-5 and J usage is TRBJ2-1, with 9 positions matching TRBD2. The clonotype originates from a man aged 25 to 40 with active or convalescent COVID-19. CDR3 protein: CASRPIAGVEQFF. CDR3 nucleotide sequence: TGTGCCAGCAGACCAATAGCGGGGGTTGAGCAGTTCTTC.